The 5 T cell receptor beta chains presented below share a single source sample, sequenced in a study of blood T cell repertoires in COVID-19. Generated by immunoSEQ multiplex PCR, the TCRdb table keeps only in-frame clones and is missing some. Seen here are 65,000 to 95,000 clones, about 78% observed once, and the top ten hold 36%. Input material: peripheral blood. Receptors were obtained from a man aged 55-75 years with COVID-19, enrolled during active disease.

The count of this clone is one. This chain uses TRBV3-1 (or the pseudogene TRBV3-2) with TRBJ2-5, with TRBD1 matching 8 bases. Germline lookup yields CDR1 LGHDT and CDR2 YNNKEL (reference sequence). The V and J ends lost 2 bases and 5 bases, in that order; junction bases with no gene match: 10. This CDR3 spans 16 amino acids. The DNA for the CDR3 is TGTGCCAGCAGCCAACCCTCGTCAGGGGGCCGGGAGACCCAGTACTTC. Its protein product is CASSQPSSGGRETQYF.

The chain uses TRBV6-2 or TRBV6-3 and TRBJ2-7, with a tentative D call TRBD2 (6 bases). Germline-derived CDR1 and CDR2 are MNHEY and SVGEGT. V was trimmed by 2 bases and J by 0 bases, leaving 8 bases between them. The CDR3 has 14 residues. The CDR3 sequence is CASSYGGNSYEQYF. Here the CDR3 DNA reads TGTGCCAGCAGTTACGGCGGGAACTCCTACGAGCAGTACTTC.

The chain is built from TRBV4-3 and TRBJ2-3, with 9 bases matching TRBD2. Germline V gene sequence: CDR1 LGHNA, CDR2 YSLEER. The CDR3 runs to 14 residues. V gave up 1 base and J gave up 8 bases; unmatched junction bases: 4. CDR3 residues: CASSQGVSGSTQYF. The CDR3 DNA is TGCGCCAGCAGCCAAGGAGTTAGCGGGAGTACGCAGTATTTT.

The chain joins TRBV5-1 to TRBJ1-1; 7 bases are shared with TRBD1. With V trimmed by 9 bases and J by 1 base, 3 bases remained unmatched. This CDR3 is 12 amino acids long. CDR1 is SGHRS, CDR2 YFSETQ, per germline. The CDR3 sequence is CATRTGNTEAFF. The DNA of the CDR3 is TGCGCCACCCGGACAGGGAACACTGAAGCTTTCTTT.

The chain uses TRBV4-2 and TRBJ1-2; the match to TRBD1 covers 12 bases. This CDR3 is 15 amino acids long. Unmatched junction bases numbered 4, after V lost 1 base and J lost 7 bases. CDR1 is LGHNA, CDR2 YNFKEQ, per germline. The CDR3 DNA follows: TGTGCCAGCAGCCAAGCGGGACAGGGGGCTCGTGGCTACACCTTC. Its translation is CASSQAGQGARGYTF.